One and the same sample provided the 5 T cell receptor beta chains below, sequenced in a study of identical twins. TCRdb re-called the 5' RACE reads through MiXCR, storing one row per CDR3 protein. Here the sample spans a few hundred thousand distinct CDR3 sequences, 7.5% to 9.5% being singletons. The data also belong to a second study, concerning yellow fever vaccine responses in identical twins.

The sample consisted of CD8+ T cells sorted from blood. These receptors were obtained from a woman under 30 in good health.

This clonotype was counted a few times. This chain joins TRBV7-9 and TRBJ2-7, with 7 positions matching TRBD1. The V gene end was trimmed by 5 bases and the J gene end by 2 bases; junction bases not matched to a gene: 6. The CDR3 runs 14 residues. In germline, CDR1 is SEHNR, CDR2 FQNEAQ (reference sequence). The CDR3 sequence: CASSITGAAYEQYF. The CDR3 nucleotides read TGTGCCAGCAGCATCACAGGGGCTGCCTACGAGCAGTACTTC.

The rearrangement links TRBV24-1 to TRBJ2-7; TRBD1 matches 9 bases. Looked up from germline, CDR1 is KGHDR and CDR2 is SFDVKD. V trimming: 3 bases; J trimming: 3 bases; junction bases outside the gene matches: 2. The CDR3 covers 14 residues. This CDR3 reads CATSDPTGGYEQYF. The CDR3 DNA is TGTGCCACCAGTGATCCGACAGGGGGCTACGAGCAGTACTTC.

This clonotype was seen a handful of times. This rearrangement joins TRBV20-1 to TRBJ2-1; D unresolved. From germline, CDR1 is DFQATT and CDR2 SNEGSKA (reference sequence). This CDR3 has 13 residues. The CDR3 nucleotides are TGCAAGCTTAGGTCACGCTCCTACAATGAGCAGTTCTTC. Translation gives CKLRSRSYNEQFF.

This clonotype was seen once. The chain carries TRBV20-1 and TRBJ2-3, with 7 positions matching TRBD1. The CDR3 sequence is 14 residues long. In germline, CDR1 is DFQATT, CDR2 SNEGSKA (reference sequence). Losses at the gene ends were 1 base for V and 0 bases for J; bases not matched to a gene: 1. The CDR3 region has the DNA TGCAGTGCTAGAGGCAGGGGGAGCACAGATACGCAGTATTTT. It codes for CSARGRGSTDTQYF.

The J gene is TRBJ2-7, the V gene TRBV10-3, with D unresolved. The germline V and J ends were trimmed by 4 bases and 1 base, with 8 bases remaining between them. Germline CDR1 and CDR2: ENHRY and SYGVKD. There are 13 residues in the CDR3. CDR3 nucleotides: TGTGCCATCAGTGCACCAGGTTCCTACGAGCAGTACTTC. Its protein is CAISAPGSYEQYF.